The 12 T cell receptor beta chains in this list originate from one sample, sequenced in a study of cytomegalovirus exposure and HLA in healthy donors. PCR amplification relied on 60 Vbeta primers (plus 13 Jbeta primers). Using immunoSEQ multiplex PCR, the repertoire was profiled, and TCRdb retains in-frame clones only, with some absent. The sample includes 130,000 to 150,000 clones, around 79% of them seen just once. Sequencing was carried out using PBMCs. Every receptor here comes from a male donor in good health and CMV-seronegative.

The V and J genes are TRBV7-2 and TRBJ1-2; D uncertain. This CDR3 has 14 residues. Germline V gives CDR1 SGHTA, CDR2 FQGNSA. V gave up 3 bases and J gave up 3 bases, with 11 bases separating them. The CDR3 here is CASSFSTDYYGYTF. In DNA form, the CDR3 reads TGTGCCAGCAGCTTCTCAACCGACTACTATGGCTACACCTTC.

The V and J genes are TRBV27 and TRBJ2-7, with 10 bases that match TRBD2. Looked up from germline, CDR1 is MNHEY and CDR2 is SMNVEV (reference sequence). The ends lost 3 bases at V and 6 bases at J; junction bases unmatched: 8. CDR3 length: 15 amino acids. The CDR3 coding sequence is TGTGCCAGCAGTTTCCTAACCAGCGGGGGGGGCGAGCAGTACTTC. It specifies CASSFLTSGGGEQYF.

The rearrangement joins TRBV7-2 to TRBJ2-5, with TRBD2 as a possible D gene (6 bases). Germline CDR1 reads SGHTA; CDR2 reads FQGNSA. The germline V and J ends were trimmed by 1 base and 3 bases, with 9 bases remaining between them. CDR3 length: 14 residues. Here the CDR3 reads CASSLDPGEETQYF. CDR3 coding DNA: TGTGCCAGCAGCTTAGACCCGGGGGAAGAGACCCAGTACTTC.

The V and J genes are TRBV27 and TRBJ2-7; 7 nucleotides line up with TRBD1. CDR1 MNHEY and CDR2 SMNVEV come from the germline V gene (reference sequence). Trimming took 4 bases from V and 2 from J; bases not matched to a gene: 8. This CDR3 is 15 amino acids long. CDR3 DNA: TGTGCCAGCAGTTCTCCGGGACAGTCAACCTACGAGCAGTACTTC. Its protein product is CASSSPGQSTYEQYF.

V usage is TRBV7-6 and J usage is TRBJ2-2; the D is unclear. The germline V gene encodes CDR1 SGHVS and CDR2 FNYEAQ. The CDR3 totals 14 residues. V lost 4 bases and J lost 3, with 9 bases in between. CDR3 amino acids: CASSSPLYTGELFF. The CDR3 bases are TGTGCCAGCAGCTCTCCCCTGTACACCGGGGAGCTGTTTTTT.

This clone showed up just once. The chain joins TRBV5-1 to TRBJ1-4, with 9 nucleotides matching TRBD1. Losses at the gene ends were 4 bases for V and 7 bases for J; bases not matched to a gene: 8. CDR1 and CDR2 (germline): SGHRS, YFSETQ. CDR3 size: 15 residues. CDR3 DNA: TGCGCCAGCAGCCCAGATGGGACAGGGTTTGAAAAACTGTTTTTT. As protein: CASSPDGTGFEKLFF.

V and J are TRBV2 and TRBJ2-5, with a possible D match to TRBD1 (6 bases). Germline-derived CDR1 and CDR2 are SNHLY and FYNNEI. Deletions cut 5 bases from V and 5 bases from J, with 15 bases between. The CDR3 runs to 14 residues. CDR3 sequence: CASSKPGHGETQYF. CDR3 sequence (DNA): TGTGCCAGCAGTAAACCGGGACACGGGGAGACCCAGTACTTC.

V gene TRBV19 combines with J gene TRBJ1-1, with 9 bases lining up with TRBD1. The V gene's germline CDR1 is LNHDA and CDR2 SQIVND (reference sequence). The CDR3 loop spans 13 amino acids. Trimming took 5 bases from V and 6 from J; bases not matched to a gene: 4. CDR3 nucleotides: TGTGCCAGTAGTGGGAGGACAGGGGCTGAAGCTTTCTTT. Translating gives CASSGRTGAEAFF.

The chain joins TRBV4-1 to TRBJ1-1, with a possible D match to TRBD1 (6 bases). V dropped 0 bases and J dropped 4 bases, with 12 bases sitting between them. Germline V CDR1 and CDR2: MGHRA, YSYEKL. The CDR3 loop spans 15 amino acids. The CDR3, as DNA: TGCGCCAGCAGCCAAGAAGCAACAGGGAGCACTGAAGCTTTCTTT. Translating gives CASSQEATGSTEAFF.

The chain has TRBV30 and TRBJ1-2; a possible D gene is TRBD1 (5 bases). This CDR3 region has 15 residues. V dropped 0 bases and J dropped 0 bases, with 11 bases sitting between them. The germline CDR1 and CDR2 sequences are GTSNPN and SVGIG (reference sequence). In nucleotides, the CDR3 is TGTGCCTGGAGTGTACTCCGGGGGTCTAACTATGGCTACACCTTC. Translated: CAWSVLRGSNYGYTF.

The chain joins TRBV7-2 to TRBJ2-5; no firm D call. Germline CDR1 and CDR2: SGHTA and FQGNSA. Trimming shortened V by 5 bases and J by 5 bases, and 6 bases separated the two germline ends. The CDR3 runs 11 residues. Here the CDR3 reads CASSHTETQYF. CDR3 sequence (DNA): TGTGCCAGCAGCCACACGGAGACCCAGTACTTC.

V is TRBV18 and J is TRBJ1-6; a weak D match, TRBD1 (5 bases). The CDR3 totals 15 residues. Trimming removed 2 bases at V and 10 bases at J, with 15 bases between. Germline loops: CDR1 KGHSH, CDR2 LQKENI. CDR3 loop: CASSPSKGPGSPLHF. The CDR3 nucleotides are TGTGCCAGCTCACCATCGAAGGGGCCAGGATCACCCCTCCACTTT.